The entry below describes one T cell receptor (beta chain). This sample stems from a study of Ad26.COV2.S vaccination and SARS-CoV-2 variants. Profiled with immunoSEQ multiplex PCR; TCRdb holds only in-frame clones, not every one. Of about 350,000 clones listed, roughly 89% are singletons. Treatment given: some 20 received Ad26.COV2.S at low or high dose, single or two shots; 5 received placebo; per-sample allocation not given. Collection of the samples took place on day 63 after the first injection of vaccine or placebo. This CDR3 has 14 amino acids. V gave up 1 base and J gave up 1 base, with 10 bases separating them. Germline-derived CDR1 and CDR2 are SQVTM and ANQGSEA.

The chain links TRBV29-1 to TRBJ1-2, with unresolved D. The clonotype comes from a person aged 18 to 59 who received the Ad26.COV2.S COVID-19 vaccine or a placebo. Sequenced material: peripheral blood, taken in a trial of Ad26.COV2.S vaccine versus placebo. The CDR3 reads CSVEVVTLNYGYTF. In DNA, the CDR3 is TGCAGCGTTGAAGTGGTCACCCTTAACTATGGCTACACCTTC.